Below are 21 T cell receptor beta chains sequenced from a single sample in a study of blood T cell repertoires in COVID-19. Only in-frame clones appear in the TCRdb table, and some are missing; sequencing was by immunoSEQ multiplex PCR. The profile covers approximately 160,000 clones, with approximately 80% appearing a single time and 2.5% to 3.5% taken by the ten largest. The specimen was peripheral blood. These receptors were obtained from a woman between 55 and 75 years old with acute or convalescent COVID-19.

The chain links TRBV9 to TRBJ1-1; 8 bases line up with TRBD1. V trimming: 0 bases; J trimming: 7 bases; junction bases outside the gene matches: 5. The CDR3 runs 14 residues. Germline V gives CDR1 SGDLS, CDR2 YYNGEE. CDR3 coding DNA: TGTGCCAGCAGCGTAGGGCAGGGGGCTGGTGAAGCTTTCTTT. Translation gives CASSVGQGAGEAFF.

The CDR3 protein is CASRGRVGYTF. Written as DNA, the CDR3 is TGTGCCAGCAGGGGCAGGGTTGGCTACACCTTC. The rearrangement joins TRBV6-5 to TRBJ1-2; D is perhaps TRBD1 (5 bases). CDR3 length: 11 residues. Trimming cost V 6 bases and J 7 bases, with 9 bases left between them. Germline V gene sequence: CDR1 MNHEY, CDR2 SVGAGI.

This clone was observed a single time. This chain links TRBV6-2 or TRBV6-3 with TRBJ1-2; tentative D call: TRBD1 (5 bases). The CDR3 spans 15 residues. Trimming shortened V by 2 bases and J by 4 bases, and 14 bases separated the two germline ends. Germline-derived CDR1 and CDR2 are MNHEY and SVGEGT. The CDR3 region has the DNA TGTGCCAGCAGTTACGGAGGGGTGGCCGGCTATGGCTACACCTTC. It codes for CASSYGGVAGYGYTF.

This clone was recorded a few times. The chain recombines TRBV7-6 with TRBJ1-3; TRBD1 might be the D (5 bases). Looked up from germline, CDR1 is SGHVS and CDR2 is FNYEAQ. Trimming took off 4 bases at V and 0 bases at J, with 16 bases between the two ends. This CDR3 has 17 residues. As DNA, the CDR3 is TGTGCCAGCAGCTCCTCCTTCGACAGACGCTCTGGAAACACCATATATTTT. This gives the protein CASSSSFDRRSGNTIYF.

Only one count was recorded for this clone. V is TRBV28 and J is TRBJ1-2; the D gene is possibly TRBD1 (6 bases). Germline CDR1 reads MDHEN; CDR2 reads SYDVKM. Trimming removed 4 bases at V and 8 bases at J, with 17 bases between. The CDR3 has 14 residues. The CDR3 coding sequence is TGTGCCAGCAGTTCCCAGACAGGTTGGGAAGGCTACACCTTC. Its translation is CASSSQTGWEGYTF.

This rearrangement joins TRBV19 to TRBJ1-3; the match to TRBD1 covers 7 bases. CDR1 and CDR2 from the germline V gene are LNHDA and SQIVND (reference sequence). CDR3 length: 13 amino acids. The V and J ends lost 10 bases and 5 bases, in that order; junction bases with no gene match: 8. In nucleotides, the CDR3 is TGTGCCACCACACAGGGGCTGCGAAACACCATATATTTT. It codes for CATTQGLRNTIYF.

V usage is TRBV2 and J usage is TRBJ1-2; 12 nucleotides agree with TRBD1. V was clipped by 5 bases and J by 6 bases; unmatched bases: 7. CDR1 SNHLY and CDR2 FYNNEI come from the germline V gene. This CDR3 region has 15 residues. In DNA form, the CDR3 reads TGTGCCAGCAGTTGGGACAGGGGGCGAGTTAATGGCTACACCTTC. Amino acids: CASSWDRGRVNGYTF.

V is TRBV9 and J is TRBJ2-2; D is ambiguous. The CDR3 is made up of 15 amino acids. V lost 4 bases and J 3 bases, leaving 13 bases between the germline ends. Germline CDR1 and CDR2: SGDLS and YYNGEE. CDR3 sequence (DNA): TGTGCCAGCAGCCCCTCTACGATGTACACCGGGGAGCTGTTTTTT. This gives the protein CASSPSTMYTGELFF.

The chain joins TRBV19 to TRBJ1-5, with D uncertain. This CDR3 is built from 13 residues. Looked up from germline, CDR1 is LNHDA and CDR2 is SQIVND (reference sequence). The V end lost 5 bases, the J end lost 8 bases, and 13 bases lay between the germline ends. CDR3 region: CASSPPLPEPQHF. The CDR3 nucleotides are TGTGCCAGTAGTCCCCCATTGCCGGAGCCCCAGCATTTT.

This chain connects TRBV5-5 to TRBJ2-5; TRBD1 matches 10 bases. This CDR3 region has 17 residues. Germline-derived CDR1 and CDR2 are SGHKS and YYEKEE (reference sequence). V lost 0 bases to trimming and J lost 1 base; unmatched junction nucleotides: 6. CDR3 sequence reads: CASSLVVGQGVQETQYF. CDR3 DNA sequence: TGTGCCAGCAGCTTGGTAGTTGGACAGGGGGTCCAAGAGACCCAGTACTTC.

The CDR3 region has the DNA TGCGCCAGCGGGGAGGGGTCCTATGGCTACACCTTC. Translating it yields CASGEGSYGYTF. The chain recombines TRBV5-1 with TRBJ1-2, with a weak D call TRBD1 (5 bases). Per the germline V gene, CDR1 is SGHRS and CDR2 is YFSETQ. This CDR3 has 12 amino acids. Trimming removed 7 bases from V and 4 bases from J, with 11 bases in between.

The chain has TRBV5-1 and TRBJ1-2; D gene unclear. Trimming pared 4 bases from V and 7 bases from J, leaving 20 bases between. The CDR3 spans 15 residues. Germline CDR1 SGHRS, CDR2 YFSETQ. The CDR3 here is CASSPVVALAGGYTF. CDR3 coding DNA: TGCGCCAGCAGCCCGGTGGTCGCCCTAGCGGGTGGCTACACCTTC.

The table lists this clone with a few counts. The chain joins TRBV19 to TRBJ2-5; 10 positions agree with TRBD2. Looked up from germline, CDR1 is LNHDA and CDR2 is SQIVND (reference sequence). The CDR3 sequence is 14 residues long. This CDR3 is CGRASGGCQETQYF. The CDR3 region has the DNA TGTGGACGGGCTAGCGGGGGATGCCAAGAGACCCAGTACTTC.

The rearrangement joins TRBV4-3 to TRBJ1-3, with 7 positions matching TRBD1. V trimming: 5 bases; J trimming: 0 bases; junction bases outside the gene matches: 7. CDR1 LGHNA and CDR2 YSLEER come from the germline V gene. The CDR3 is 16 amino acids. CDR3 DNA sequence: TGCGCCAGCAGCGACAGGGACCTTAGCTCTGGAAACACCATATATTTT. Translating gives CASSDRDLSSGNTIYF.

CDR3 protein: CASSFSPGGEQYF. The CDR3 DNA is TGTGCCAGCAGCTTCTCGCCGGGGGGGGAGCAGTACTTC. The rearrangement links TRBV7-2 to TRBJ2-7; 8 nucleotides agree with TRBD2. The V and J ends lost 3 bases and 7 bases, in that order; junction bases with no gene match: 5. This CDR3 has 13 residues. Germline V gene sequence: CDR1 SGHTA, CDR2 FQGNSA.

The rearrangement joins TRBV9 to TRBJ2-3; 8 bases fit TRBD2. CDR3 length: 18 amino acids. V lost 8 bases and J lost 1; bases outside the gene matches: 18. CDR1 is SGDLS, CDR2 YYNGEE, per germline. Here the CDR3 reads CASSTAIRFGGGTDTQYF. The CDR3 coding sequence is TGTGCCAGTTCGACGGCCATCCGGTTCGGGGGGGGCACAGATACGCAGTATTTT.

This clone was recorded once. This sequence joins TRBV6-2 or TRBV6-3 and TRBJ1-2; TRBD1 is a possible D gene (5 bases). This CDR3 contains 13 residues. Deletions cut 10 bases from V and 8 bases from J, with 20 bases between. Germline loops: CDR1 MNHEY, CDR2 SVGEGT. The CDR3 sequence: CATSSAGVGGYTF. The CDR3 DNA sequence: TGTGCCACCAGCTCCGCGGGGGTAGGAGGCTACACCTTC.

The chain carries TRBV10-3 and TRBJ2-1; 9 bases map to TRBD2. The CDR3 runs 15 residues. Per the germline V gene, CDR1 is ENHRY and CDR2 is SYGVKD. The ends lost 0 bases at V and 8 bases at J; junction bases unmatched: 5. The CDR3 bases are TGTGCCATCAGTGAGTCTGGCGGGGGGGCCTATGAGCAGTTCTTC. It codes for CAISESGGGAYEQFF.

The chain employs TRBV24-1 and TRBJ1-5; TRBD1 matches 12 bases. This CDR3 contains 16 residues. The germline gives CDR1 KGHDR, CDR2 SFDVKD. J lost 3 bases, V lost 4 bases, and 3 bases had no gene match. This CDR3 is CATSDPGQGANQPQHF. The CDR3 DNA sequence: TGTGCCACCAGTGACCCGGGACAGGGGGCCAATCAGCCCCAGCATTTT.

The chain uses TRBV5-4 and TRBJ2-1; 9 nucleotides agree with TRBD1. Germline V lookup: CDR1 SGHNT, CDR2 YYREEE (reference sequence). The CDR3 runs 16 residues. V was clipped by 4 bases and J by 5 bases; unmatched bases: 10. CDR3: CASSPPGQGRHNEQFF. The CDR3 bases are TGTGCCAGCAGCCCCCCCGGACAGGGGAGACACAATGAGCAGTTCTTC.

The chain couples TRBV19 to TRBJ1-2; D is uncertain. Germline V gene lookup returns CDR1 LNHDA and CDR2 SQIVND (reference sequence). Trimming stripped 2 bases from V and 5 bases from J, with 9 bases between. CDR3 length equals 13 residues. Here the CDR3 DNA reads TGTGCCAGTAGTATACCGGGAAGTTATGGCTACACCTTC. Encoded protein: CASSIPGSYGYTF. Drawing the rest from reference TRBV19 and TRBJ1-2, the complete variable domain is DGGITQSPKYLFRKEGQNVTLSCEQNLNHDAMYWYRQDPGQGLRLIYYSQIVNDFQKGDIAEGYSVSREKKESFPLTVTSAQKNPTAFYLCASSIPGSYGYTFGSGTRLTVV.